These T cell receptor beta chains were read from a single sample in a study of blood T cell repertoires in COVID-19. Profiling relied on immunoSEQ multiplex PCR, and the TCRdb table lists in-frame clones only, not all of them. In the table there are around 250,000 clones, approximately 83% of which are singletons. Sequencing input: PBMCs or T cells enriched from blood (not recorded which). The receptors come from a woman aged 45-59 years who had recovered from COVID-19. Both conserved end residues are part of each CDR3. The order of the fields is clone size, J gene, V gene, CDR3 length, D gene, CDR3 protein, CDR3 DNA. D genes are given only for firm matches. Some rows have no size entry. The others give once, few or many, or a class for an expanded clone.

- | TRBJ2-1 | TRBV28 | 13 | - | CASSPRGGNEQFF | TGTGCCAGCAGTCCCCGGGGTGGCAATGAGCAGTTCTTC
- | TRBJ1-1 | TRBV19 | 13 | - | CASSIEGDTEAFF | TGTGCCAGTAGTATAGAAGGGGACACTGAAGCTTTCTTT
- | TRBJ2-2 | TRBV7-6 | 17 | - | CASSLTTGPGITGELFF | TGTGCCAGCAGCTTAACTACAGGACCCGGTATCACCGGGGAGCTGTTTTTT
- | TRBJ1-2 | TRBV29-1 | 14 | TRBD1 | CSVGVRDREGGYTF | TGCAGCGTTGGGGTCCGGGACAGGGAGGGCGGCTACACCTTC
- | TRBJ2-7 | TRBV13 | 18 | TRBD2 | CASSSGTSGSVGLYEQYF | TGTGCCAGCAGCTCCGGGACTAGCGGGAGTGTAGGCCTCTACGAGCAGTACTTC
once | TRBJ2-5 | TRBV5-1 | 14 | - | CASSFDRRRETQYF | TGCGCCAGCAGCTTCGACAGACGCCGAGAGACCCAGTACTTC
- | TRBJ2-7 | TRBV3-1/TRBV3-2 | 16 | TRBD2 | CASSPRRTSGKNEQYF | TGTGCCAGCAGTCCCCGACGGACTAGCGGGAAGAACGAGCAGTACTTC
- | TRBJ2-6 | TRBV21-1 | 19 | - | CASSNHSPGTGSGANVLTF | TGTGCCAGCAGCAACCACAGTCCCGGGACAGGGTCCGGGGCCAACGTCCTGACTTTC
- | TRBJ2-1 | TRBV10-2 | 16 | - | CASSERTGLAYNEQFF | TGCGCCAGCAGTGAGCGAACGGGTCTCGCCTACAATGAGCAGTTCTTC
- | TRBJ1-1 | TRBV19 | 14 | TRBD1 | CASSPGQLNTEAFF | TGTGCCAGTAGTCCGGGACAGCTGAACACTGAAGCTTTCTTT
- | TRBJ1-6 | TRBV27 | 15 | - | CASSRGLSEVLPLHF | TGTGCCAGCAGCCGAGGACTCTCGGAAGTTTTACCCCTCCACTTT
once | TRBJ2-7 | TRBV6-2/TRBV6-3 | 15 | TRBD2 | CASSYTSGSWNEQYF | TGTGCCAGCAGTTATACTAGCGGGAGTTGGAACGAGCAGTACTTC
- | TRBJ2-3 | TRBV5-1 | 18 | - | CASSSSRGTLPSTDTQYF | TGCGCCAGCAGCTCCTCCCGGGGGACTCTCCCTAGCACAGATACGCAGTATTTT
- | TRBJ2-1 | TRBV6-4 | 16 | TRBD2 | CASSDEGLAGMNEQFF | TGTGCCAGCAGTGACGAGGGACTAGCGGGAATGAATGAGCAGTTCTTC
once | TRBJ2-1 | TRBV7-2 | 13 | TRBD1 | CASSLRQGNEQFF | TGTGCCAGCAGCCTCAGACAGGGCAATGAGCAGTTCTTC
- | TRBJ2-2 | TRBV7-3 | 14 | - | CASSLSEEAGELFF | TGTGCCAGCAGCTTATCTGAGGAGGCCGGGGAGCTGTTTTTT
- | TRBJ1-1 | TRBV9 | 15 | TRBD1 | CASSLSTGGKTEAFF | TGTGCCAGCAGCCTCTCGACAGGGGGCAAAACTGAAGCTTTCTTT
- | TRBJ2-1 | TRBV28 | 14 | TRBD1 | CASRRQGARNEQFF | TGTGCCAGCAGGCGACAGGGGGCGCGGAATGAGCAGTTCTTC
few | TRBJ2-5 | TRBV24-1 | 15 | TRBD1 | CATSRGQPIQETQYF | TGTGCCACCTCTCGGGGACAGCCAATACAAGAGACCCAGTACTTC
once | TRBJ2-5 | TRBV9 | 13 | - | CASRRAAMETQYF | TGTGCCAGCCGGAGGGCGGCAATGGAGACCCAGTACTTC